The 13 T cell receptor beta chains below were found in one sample sequenced in a study of blood T cells in healthy people across ages. A second PCR, run for about 7 to 11 cycles, used a sample-barcoded 5' primer plus a J-beta primer mix. TCRdb re-derived calls from the 5' RACE reads in MiXCR, one entry per CDR3 protein. This sample has around 520,000 distinct CDR3 sequences, with roughly a quarter found just once. The same data also went into a second study, on T cells of mothers and their children.

Sequencing was performed on blood. The receptors shown here come from a boy younger than 10 in good health.

This clonotype occurred a few times. The rearrangement uses TRBV9 and TRBJ2-5, with TRBD2 identical over 8 bases. The J call may not be correct, given that the DNA end is closer to TRBJ2-7. From germline, CDR1 is SGDLS and CDR2 YYNGEE. The length of the CDR3 is 14 residues. CDR3 region: CASSTGTRIDEQYF. In nucleotides, the CDR3 is TGTGCCAGCAGCACCGGGACTAGAATCGACGAGCAGTACTTC.

This clonotype has more than one count but fewer than ten. The chain links TRBV20-1 to TRBJ2-1, with 9 nucleotides matching TRBD2. V lost 2 bases and J lost 5; bases outside the gene matches: 13. The CDR3 contains 17 residues. The V gene's germline CDR1 is DFQATT and CDR2 SNEGSKA (reference sequence). Written as DNA, the CDR3 is TGCAGTGCTAGACTTACGTTGCGGGAGGGTCCCGACAATGAGCAGTTCTTC. Protein sequence: CSARLTLREGPDNEQFF.

This clonotype was found a few times. This chain uses TRBV2 with TRBJ1-1; perhaps TRBD1 as D (6 bases). Germline V gene sequence: CDR1 SNHLY, CDR2 FYNNEI. Trimming removed 6 bases from V and 0 bases from J, with 8 bases in between. The CDR3 runs 13 residues. CDR3: CASRGHLNTEAFF. The CDR3 DNA reads TGTGCCAGCAGGGGACACCTGAACACTGAAGCTTTCTTT.

The chain recombines TRBV6-5 with TRBJ2-5; 15 bases align to TRBD2. The J call is uncertain, as TRBJ2-7 better fits the DNA end. CDR1 MNHEY and CDR2 SVGAGI come from the germline V gene. CDR3 length equals 15 residues. The CDR3 here is CASRGLAGGPYEQYF. Written as DNA, the CDR3 is TGTGCCAGCAGGGGACTAGCGGGGGGCCCCTACGAGCAGTACTTC.

V is TRBV7-9 and J is TRBJ1-2; possibly TRBD1 for D (6 bases). The CDR3 spans 13 residues. CDR1 and CDR2 (germline): SEHNR, FQNEAQ (reference sequence). Between the trimmed V and J ends, which lost 8 bases and 4 bases, there was a span of 14 bases. CDR3 region: CASGTGFGYGYTF. The DNA for the CDR3 is TGTGCCAGCGGAACAGGGTTCGGCTATGGCTACACCTTC.

The rearrangement uses TRBV4-1 and TRBJ2-1, with D perhaps matching TRBD2 (5 bases). The germline gives CDR1 MGHRA, CDR2 YSYEKL. This CDR3 comprises 19 residues. V gave up 0 bases and J gave up 0 bases, with 18 bases separating them. CDR3 protein: CASSQDHLPLATSYNEQFF. In DNA form, the CDR3 reads TGCGCCAGCAGCCAAGATCATCTCCCCCTAGCAACCTCCTACAATGAGCAGTTCTTC.

This clonotype has just a few counts. The chain employs TRBV18 and TRBJ2-5; no reliable D call. This CDR3 is 13 amino acids long. V lost 0 bases, J lost 5 bases, and 7 bases lay in between. Germline CDR1 is KGHSH and CDR2 is LQKENI. CDR3 sequence: CASSPPPMETQYF. CDR3 bases: TGTGCCAGCTCACCACCGCCAATGGAGACCCAGTACTTC.

The rearrangement links TRBV12-3 or TRBV12-4 to TRBJ1-2; D gene ambiguous. The CDR3 contains 12 residues. V was shortened by 5 bases and J by 4 bases, with 8 bases between the two germline ends. The CDR3, as DNA: TGTGCCAGCAGTCTCCCTACCTATGGCTACACCTTC. Translated: CASSLPTYGYTF.

There are a few counts of this clonotype. The chain is built from TRBV6-6 and TRBJ2-5, with TRBD2 matching over 11 bases. CDR3 length: 15 amino acids. In germline, CDR1 is MNHNY, CDR2 SVGAGI (reference sequence). Trimming at V came to 6 bases and at J to 8 bases, leaving 11 bases not matched to a gene. The CDR3 is CASSSGTSGRVTQYF. The CDR3 bases are TGTGCCAGCAGCTCCGGGACTAGCGGAAGAGTCACCCAGTACTTC.

This clonotype occurred a few times. Here the CDR3 reads CASRRSGGLTDTQYF. Here the CDR3 DNA reads TGTGCCAGCAGACGTAGCGGGGGACTCACAGATACGCAGTATTTT. The chain is built from TRBV7-9 and TRBJ2-3; 9 bases align to TRBD2. From germline, CDR1 is SEHNR and CDR2 FQNEAQ (reference sequence). This CDR3 contains 15 residues. J lost 2 bases, V lost 6 bases, and 6 bases had no gene match.

In nucleotides, the CDR3 is TGTGCCAGCACCCTCGGACGGAACTATGGCTACACCTTC. Translating gives CASTLGRNYGYTF. V usage is TRBV12-3 or TRBV12-4 and J usage is TRBJ1-2, with D unclear. CDR3 length: 13 residues. V was shortened by 7 bases and J by 2 bases, with 11 bases between the two germline ends.

This clonotype was counted a few times. V usage is TRBV4-1 and J usage is TRBJ2-2, with TRBD2 as a possible D gene (7 bases). V was shortened by 5 bases and J by 2 bases, with 15 bases between the two germline ends. This CDR3 is 16 amino acids long. Per the germline V gene, CDR1 is MGHRA and CDR2 is YSYEKL. The CDR3 reads CASSTEGGINTGELFF. The DNA for the CDR3 is TGCGCCAGCAGCACCGAGGGGGGGATCAACACCGGGGAGCTGTTTTTT.

This clonotype has just a few counts. This sequence joins TRBV20-1 and TRBJ2-3, with D possibly TRBD1 on 6 matching bases. The V gene's germline CDR1 is DFQATT and CDR2 SNEGSKA (reference sequence). Trimming left V 5 bases short and J 2 bases short, with 11 bases between. The CDR3 has 13 residues. The CDR3 here is CSAPGQITDTQYF. DNA for the CDR3: TGCAGTGCTCCAGGACAGATCACAGATACGCAGTATTTT.